Sequencing of this T cell receptor (beta chain) was carried out in a study of blood T cell repertoires in COVID-19. The length of the CDR3 is 15 residues. Looked up from germline, CDR1 is LGHNA and CDR2 is YNFKEQ. V lost 0 bases and J 7 bases, leaving 13 bases between the germline ends. Sequenced by immunoSEQ multiplex PCR; TCRdb stores in-frame clones only, minus some. Of under 350,000 clones detected, approximately 83% appear once; the ten largest clones hold roughly 4.2%. The clonotype originates from a woman in her thirties or forties with acute COVID-19. This rearrangement joins TRBV4-2 to TRBJ1-5, with D unclear. Material for sequencing was PBMCs or T cells enriched from blood (not recorded which). CDR3 DNA sequence: TGTGCCAGCAGCCAAGAAGCCGGGGTGATGCAGCCCCAGCATTTT. Its protein is CASSQEAGVMQPQHF.